The next 30 T cell receptor beta chains were all read from a single sample in a study of cytomegalovirus exposure and HLA in healthy donors. Use of 60 Vbeta and 13 Jbeta primers characterized the PCR. TCRdb's table, derived via immunoSEQ multiplex PCR, lists solely in-frame clones and lacks some. This sample has about 100,000 clones, with around 73% found just once. The sequencing sample was made of PBMCs. The receptor set was obtained from a woman aged 55-70 years in good health and CMV-seronegative.

This chain uses TRBV2 with TRBJ1-6, with TRBD1 matching over 9 bases. Losses at the gene ends were 6 bases for V and 7 bases for J; bases not matched to a gene: 4. Germline CDR1 SNHLY, CDR2 FYNNEI. This CDR3 is 14 amino acids long. The CDR3 nucleotides read TGTGCCAGCAGGGGGACAGGGAGGAATTCACCCCTCCACTTT. The encoded protein is CASRGTGRNSPLHF.

The chain recombines TRBV7-2 with TRBJ1-1; possible D gene TRBD1, 5 bases. CDR1 is SGHTA, CDR2 FQGNSA, per germline. The CDR3 sequence is 15 residues long. V lost 1 base and J lost 2, with 11 bases in between. The CDR3, as DNA: TGTGCCAGCAGCTTAGATCCAGGGATTAACACTGAAGCTTTCTTT. Amino acid sequence: CASSLDPGINTEAFF.

V is TRBV2 and J is TRBJ2-2; TRBD2 matches at 10 bases. V was clipped by 6 bases and J by 6 bases; unmatched bases: 4. Germline V lookup: CDR1 SNHLY, CDR2 FYNNEI. The CDR3 totals 14 residues. In nucleotides, the CDR3 is TGTGCCAGCAGGGGGACTAGCGACGCCGGGGAGCTGTTTTTT. Its protein product is CASRGTSDAGELFF.

The CDR3 DNA sequence: TGTGCCAGCAGCGTAGGAGAATATCAGCCCCAGCATTTT. As protein: CASSVGEYQPQHF. The chain links TRBV9 to TRBJ1-5; no clear D. Germline CDR1 and CDR2: SGDLS and YYNGEE. This CDR3 spans 13 amino acids. V was clipped by 0 bases and J by 5 bases, with 6 bases between them.

The V gene is TRBV4-3, the J gene TRBJ2-1; D may be TRBD1 (6 bases). Trimming took 0 bases from V and 8 from J, leaving 14 bases between them. This CDR3 spans 15 amino acids. Germline lookup yields CDR1 LGHNA and CDR2 YSLEER. In nucleotides, the CDR3 is TGCGCCAGCAGCCAAGATTGGGCAGGGGTAGATGAGCAGTTCTTC. Protein sequence: CASSQDWAGVDEQFF.

V gene TRBV11-2 combines with J gene TRBJ2-3; D unresolved. This CDR3 region has 13 residues. The V gene's germline CDR1 is SGHAT and CDR2 FQNNGV. V was shortened by 4 bases and J by 8 bases, with 13 bases between the two germline ends. The CDR3 DNA follows: TGTGCCAGCAGCTCCTACAGTAGGCCTACGCAGTATTTT. Translated: CASSSYSRPTQYF.

This clone was seen only once. This chain links TRBV6-5 with TRBJ2-7; possibly TRBD2 for D (6 bases). CDR1 and CDR2 from the germline V gene are MNHEY and SVGAGI. This CDR3 is 13 amino acids long. V was clipped by 6 bases and J by 0 bases, with 9 bases between them. CDR3 protein: CASSPLASYEQYF. In DNA form, the CDR3 reads TGTGCCAGCAGCCCACTAGCCTCCTACGAGCAGTACTTC.

The J gene is TRBJ2-5, the V gene TRBV4-1; 15 bases line up with TRBD2. The germline gives CDR1 MGHRA, CDR2 YSYEKL. The CDR3 covers 20 residues. The V segment lost 2 bases and the J segment 3 bases; nucleotides outside the gene matches: 13. CDR3 nucleotides: TGCGCCAGCAGCCAAAGCTTCCTCCGGACTAGCGGGAGGGCTGAAGAGACCCAGTACTTC. Translated: CASSQSFLRTSGRAEETQYF.

V and J are TRBV25-1 and TRBJ1-6; TRBD1 agrees at 9 bases. Germline lookup yields CDR1 MGHDK and CDR2 SYGVNS. The trim removed 4 bases at V and 9 bases at J, leaving 10 bases unmatched. CDR3 length equals 16 residues. In nucleotides, the CDR3 is TGTGCCAGCAGTGTCCTCGGACAGGGGATCGGTTCACCCCTCCACTTT. Translating gives CASSVLGQGIGSPLHF.

This clone has only a few counts. V and J are TRBV4-3 and TRBJ2-1; 8 bases line up with TRBD2. The CDR3 length is 15 residues. V lost 6 bases to trimming and J lost 5 bases; unmatched junction nucleotides: 9. Looked up from germline, CDR1 is LGHNA and CDR2 is YSLEER. The CDR3 spells CASRETGTRDNEQFF. The CDR3 DNA reads TGCGCCAGCAGGGAAACCGGGACTAGGGACAATGAGCAGTTCTTC.

The genes are TRBV5-6 and TRBJ1-1, with TRBD1 matching 8 bases. Germline V lookup: CDR1 SGHDT, CDR2 YYEEEE. The J segment lost 3 bases and the V segment lost 0 bases, leaving 16 bases of the junction unmatched. This CDR3 has 19 amino acids. This CDR3 is CASSLGRGRELGLDTEAFF. The DNA of the CDR3 is TGTGCCAGCAGCTTGGGCAGGGGGCGAGAGTTGGGGTTGGACACTGAAGCTTTCTTT.

In this sample, this clone turned up once. The rearrangement links TRBV5-1 to TRBJ1-4; 9 bases align to TRBD1. Trimming removed 3 bases from V and 8 bases from J; junction bases left unmatched: 5. The CDR3 is 14 residues long. Per the germline V gene, CDR1 is SGHRS and CDR2 is YFSETQ. The CDR3 nucleotides are TGCGCCAGCAGCTCCGGGACAGGGAGGGAAAAACTGTTTTTT. It specifies CASSSGTGREKLFF.

V gene TRBV10-2 combines with J gene TRBJ2-6; D ambiguous. This CDR3 contains 15 residues. Germline V gene data show CDR1 as WSHSY and CDR2 as SAAADI. V gave up 2 bases and J gave up 1 base, with 6 bases separating them. The CDR3 nucleotides are TGCGCCAGCAGTGAGCGTCAGTCTGGGGCCAACGTCCTGACTTTC. It is translated as CASSERQSGANVLTF.

The rearrangement links TRBV7-2 to TRBJ2-7; TRBD2 agrees at 7 bases. J gave up 3 bases and V 3 bases, and 5 bases lay outside the gene matches. Germline CDR1 and CDR2: SGHTA and FQGNSA. The CDR3 sequence is 14 residues long. CDR3 region: CASSFARGSYEQYF. The CDR3 bases are TGTGCCAGCAGCTTCGCTCGCGGGAGCTACGAGCAGTACTTC.

This clone was recorded a few times. V usage is TRBV19 and J usage is TRBJ1-5; D ambiguous. There are 12 residues in the CDR3. Trimming took off 4 bases at V and 9 bases at J, with 10 bases between the two ends. In germline, CDR1 is LNHDA, CDR2 SQIVND (reference sequence). The CDR3: CASSTMRGPQHF. In nucleotides, the CDR3 is TGTGCCAGTAGTACAATGAGAGGGCCCCAGCATTTT.

V is TRBV2 and J is TRBJ2-2, with 10 bases identical to TRBD2. Germline-derived CDR1 and CDR2 are SNHLY and FYNNEI. The CDR3 length is 15 residues. The ends lost 6 bases at V and 1 base at J; junction bases unmatched: 2. The CDR3 DNA reads TGTGCCAGCAGGCGACTAGCGGGGAACACCGGGGAGCTGTTTTTT. Residues: CASRRLAGNTGELFF.

The V and J genes are TRBV6-6 and TRBJ1-2; 7 bases fit TRBD1. CDR1 is MNHNY, CDR2 SVGAGI, per germline (reference sequence). V gave up 9 bases and J gave up 7 bases; unmatched junction bases: 11. There are 13 residues in the CDR3. Written as DNA, the CDR3 is TGTGCCAGTGACAGGGCCGGCACCTTTGGCTACACCTTC. It yields the protein CASDRAGTFGYTF.

The chain is built from TRBV2 and TRBJ1-5, with 8 positions matching TRBD1. The germline V gene encodes CDR1 SNHLY and CDR2 FYNNEI. The CDR3 has 14 residues. The ends lost 6 bases at V and 7 bases at J; junction bases unmatched: 8. The CDR3, as DNA: TGTGCCAGCAGCGTACAGGGGGTTGGACAGCCCCAGCATTTT. Its translation is CASSVQGVGQPQHF.

The V and J genes are TRBV19 and TRBJ2-1; 8 bases map to TRBD1. V dropped 5 bases and J dropped 10; count of bases not matched to a gene: 7. CDR3 length equals 13 residues. CDR1 and CDR2 (germline): LNHDA, SQIVND (reference sequence). The CDR3 region is CASSPRTGFEQFF. The CDR3 DNA follows: TGTGCCAGTAGTCCTCGGACAGGGTTCGAGCAGTTCTTC. The full variable domain, completed using reference TRBV19 and TRBJ2-1, is DGGITQSPKYLFRKEGQNVTLSCEQNLNHDAMYWYRQDPGQGLRLIYYSQIVNDFQKGDIAEGYSVSREKKESFPLTVTSAQKNPTAFYLCASSPRTGFEQFFGPGTRLTVL.

This clone was picked up a small number of times. CDR3 nucleotides: TGTGCCAGCAGCTTGCTGTCGGGGGGAGGGTCTCCGGAGACCCAGTACTTC. Residues: CASSLLSGGGSPETQYF. V is TRBV5-6 and J is TRBJ2-5; 7 nucleotides align to TRBD2. This CDR3 spans 17 amino acids. CDR1 and CDR2 from the germline V gene are SGHDT and YYEEEE. Unmatched junction bases numbered 14, after V lost 1 base and J lost 5 bases.

This sequence joins TRBV5-1 and TRBJ2-7; 7 bases map to TRBD1. CDR1 and CDR2 from the germline V gene are SGHRS and YFSETQ. V was pared by 2 bases and J by 0 bases, with 2 bases of the junction left unmatched. This CDR3 is built from 14 residues. Written as DNA, the CDR3 is TGCGCCAGCAGCTTTGGACAGGACTCCTACGAGCAGTACTTC. It yields the protein CASSFGQDSYEQYF.

This rearrangement joins TRBV6-6 to TRBJ1-5; D possibly corresponds to TRBD1 (5 bases). The V end was cut by 2 bases, the J end by 4 bases, with 12 bases between. This CDR3 spans 15 amino acids. Germline V gene data show CDR1 as MNHNY and CDR2 as SVGAGI (reference sequence). The CDR3 protein is CASSYNGGENQPQHF. The CDR3 coding sequence is TGTGCCAGCAGTTACAACGGGGGGGAGAATCAGCCCCAGCATTTT.

J is TRBJ1-1 and V is TRBV18; 7 bases are shared with TRBD1. The V gene end was trimmed by 5 bases and the J gene end by 2 bases; junction bases not matched to a gene: 5. Germline V gene data show CDR1 as KGHSH and CDR2 as LQKENI. CDR3 length equals 14 residues. The CDR3, as DNA: TGTGCCAGCTCAACTAGACAGGGTAACACTGAAGCTTTCTTT. Its protein product is CASSTRQGNTEAFF.

This clone has only a few counts. The V and J genes are TRBV7-6 and TRBJ2-7, with D possibly TRBD2 on 5 matching bases. The CDR3 length is 15 residues. The V and J ends lost 1 base and 2 bases respectively, with 12 bases between them. CDR1 and CDR2 from the germline V gene are SGHVS and FNYEAQ. As DNA, the CDR3 is TGTGCCAGCAGCTTAGGACAAGGGAGTACCTACGAGCAGTACTTC. Protein: CASSLGQGSTYEQYF.

This clone was recorded a few times. This chain connects TRBV27 to TRBJ2-5; 7 nucleotides match TRBD1. Trimming removed 5 bases from V and 5 bases from J; junction bases left unmatched: 11. Germline V CDR1 and CDR2: MNHEY, SMNVEV (reference sequence). The CDR3 has 15 amino acids. The CDR3 sequence: CASSARQGLGETQYF. CDR3 DNA: TGTGCCAGCAGTGCTAGACAGGGATTAGGGGAGACCCAGTACTTC.

Only a few counts were recorded for this clone. The chain couples TRBV29-1 to TRBJ2-7; D might be TRBD1 (5 bases). Per germline, CDR1 SQVTM and CDR2 ANQGSEA. The CDR3 is 15 amino acids. Trimming removed 2 bases at V and 0 bases at J, with 14 bases between. CDR3: CSVELQDGPSYEQYF. Written as DNA, the CDR3 is TGCAGCGTTGAACTACAGGACGGTCCCTCCTACGAGCAGTACTTC.

The chain has TRBV7-2 and TRBJ1-4, with D perhaps matching TRBD1 (6 bases). The CDR3 spans 15 residues. The V end was cut by 1 base, the J end by 8 bases, with 14 bases between. CDR1 SGHTA and CDR2 FQGNSA come from the germline V gene. Written as DNA, the CDR3 is TGTGCCAGCAGCTTAGTAGGGGGGGTTGAGGAAAAACTGTTTTTT. Encoded protein: CASSLVGGVEEKLFF.

This clone was detected once. The chain employs TRBV19 and TRBJ2-7, with 8 bases matching TRBD2. Germline V gene data show CDR1 as LNHDA and CDR2 as SQIVND (reference sequence). Trimming cost V 6 bases and J 2 bases; bases outside gene matches: 6. There are 14 residues in the CDR3. CDR3 sequence: CASRSTGGPYEQYF. The CDR3 coding sequence is TGTGCCAGTAGATCAACGGGGGGGCCCTACGAGCAGTACTTC.

V and J are TRBV7-9 and TRBJ1-1; 7 positions match TRBD1. The trim removed 5 bases at V and 4 bases at J, leaving 7 bases unmatched. The CDR3 loop spans 14 amino acids. Germline CDR1 SEHNR, CDR2 FQNEAQ (reference sequence). CDR3 nucleotides: TGTGCCAGCAGCCTGGACAGGAGAGGCACTGAAGCTTTCTTT. Protein product: CASSLDRRGTEAFF.

The chain recombines TRBV2 with TRBJ1-1; 8 bases line up with TRBD1. Germline assignment: CDR1 SNHLY and CDR2 FYNNEI. The length of the CDR3 is 14 residues. Trimming took 2 bases from V and 4 from J; bases not matched to a gene: 3. The CDR3 protein is CASSERTGGTEAFF. DNA of the CDR3: TGTGCCAGCAGTGAACGTACAGGGGGCACTGAAGCTTTCTTT. The full variable domain, completed using reference TRBV2 and TRBJ1-1, is EPEVTQTPSHQVTQMGQEVILRCVPISNHLYFYWYRQILGQKVEFLVSFYNNEISEKSEIFDDQFSVERPDGSNFTLKIRSTKLEDSAMYFCASSERTGGTEAFFGQGTRLTVV.